The 30 T cell receptor beta chains below come from one sample, sequenced in a study of blood T cell repertoires in COVID-19. Sequenced by immunoSEQ multiplex PCR; TCRdb stores in-frame clones only, minus some. The repertoire holds around 300,000 clones, with less than 90% as singletons. Specimen: PBMCs or T cells enriched from blood (not recorded which). The source is a woman aged 45-59 years who had recovered from COVID-19.

A few counts support this clone. This chain links TRBV28 with TRBJ1-5, with 7 positions matching TRBD1. The germline CDR1 and CDR2 sequences are MDHEN and SYDVKM. V shed 5 bases, J shed 0 bases, and the junction held 1 base outside the gene matches. This CDR3 comprises 14 residues. CDR3 amino acids: CASSDRVSNQPQHF. The CDR3 DNA reads as TGTGCCAGCAGTGACAGGGTTAGCAATCAGCCCCAGCATTTT. The full variable domain, with the rest looked up from reference TRBV28 and TRBJ1-5, is DVKVTQSSRYLVKRTGEKVFLECVQDMDHENMFWYRQDPGLGLRLIYFSYDVKMKEKGDIPEGYSVSREKKERFSLILESASTNQTSMYLCASSDRVSNQPQHFGDGTRLSIL.

CDR3 in DNA: TGTGCCAGCAGAGAGGGACAGATAAACACCGGGGAGCTGTTTTTT. This encodes CASREGQINTGELFF. The V and J genes are TRBV3-1 (or the pseudogene TRBV3-2) and TRBJ2-2; 7 nucleotides line up with TRBD1. The J segment lost 2 bases and the V segment lost 6 bases, leaving 6 bases of the junction unmatched. This CDR3 contains 15 residues. Looked up from germline, CDR1 is LGHDT and CDR2 is YNNKEL (reference sequence).

This chain connects TRBV11-3 to TRBJ1-1; D ambiguous. V lost 5 bases, J lost 5 bases, and 12 bases lay in between. The CDR3 sequence is 13 residues long. Germline-derived CDR1 and CDR2 are SGHNT and YENEEA. CDR3 sequence reads: CASSPGGGTEAFF. CDR3 nucleotide sequence: TGTGCCAGCAGCCCAGGTGGTGGTACTGAAGCTTTCTTT. The entire variable domain, with the rest obtained from reference TRBV11-3 and TRBJ1-1, is as follows: EAGVVQSPRYKIIEKKQPVAFWCNPISGHNTLYWYLQNLGQGPELLIRYENEEAVDDSQLPKDRFSAERLKGVDSTLKIQPAELGDSAVYLCASSPGGGTEAFFGQGTRLTVV.

V and J are TRBV6-1 and TRBJ2-3; 12 nucleotides align to TRBD2. Per germline, CDR1 MNHNS and CDR2 SASEGT. The CDR3 sequence is 19 residues long. The V and J ends lost 0 bases and 4 bases, in that order; junction bases with no gene match: 11. Here the CDR3 reads CASSEASPWLAGGADTQYF. As DNA, the CDR3 is TGTGCCAGCAGTGAAGCGTCCCCGTGGCTAGCGGGAGGGGCAGATACGCAGTATTTT.

The chain couples TRBV3-1 (or the pseudogene TRBV3-2) to TRBJ1-2; 7 bases are shared with TRBD1. Looked up from germline, CDR1 is LGHDT and CDR2 is YNNKEL (reference sequence). V shed 5 bases and J 0 bases; nucleotides not matched to a gene: 3. The CDR3 totals 14 residues. The CDR3 DNA reads as TGTGCCAGCAGCAAGGGACAGACTAACTATGGCTACACCTTC. Its translation is CASSKGQTNYGYTF.

This chain uses TRBV19 with TRBJ1-5; TRBD1 might be the D (6 bases). CDR3 length equals 17 residues. V was pared by 5 bases and J by 1 base, with 18 bases between. CDR1 and CDR2 (germline): LNHDA, SQIVND (reference sequence). CDR3 nucleotide sequence: TGTGCCAGTAGTGGGGCAGGGGTGCGGGGGAGCAATCAGCCCCAGCATTTT. It specifies CASSGAGVRGSNQPQHF.

The chain employs TRBV21-1 and TRBJ1-6; the D call TRBD1 from the table was never checked on the DNA. TRBV21-1 is an annotated pseudogene. CDR3 length: 14 amino acids. The CDR3 spells CASRDTGENSPLHF. CDR3 in DNA: TGTGCCAGCAGGGATACAGGGGAAAATTCACCCCTCCACTTT.

The V call is TRBV7-3, the J call TRBJ2-1, with 9 positions matching TRBD2. From germline, CDR1 is SGHTA and CDR2 FQGTGA. Trimming removed 5 bases from V and 8 bases from J; junction bases left unmatched: 13. The CDR3 is 16 residues long. Here the CDR3 DNA reads TGTGCCAGCAGCGCCGGGGGAGCGGGAGGTGACTATGAGCAGTTCTTC. This translates into CASSAGGAGGDYEQFF.

The CDR3 loop is CASSSSSYNEQFF. DNA for the CDR3: TGTGCCAGCAGCTCCAGCTCCTACAATGAGCAGTTCTTC. The chain employs TRBV7-3 and TRBJ2-1; D is unresolved. The CDR3 has 13 amino acids. Germline V CDR1 and CDR2: SGHTA, FQGTGA. V was trimmed by 4 bases and J by 0 bases, leaving 4 bases between them.

V gene TRBV6-5 combines with J gene TRBJ1-1; D is perhaps TRBD1 (5 bases). The V end lost 8 bases, the J end lost 1 base, and 8 bases lay between the germline ends. Germline values: CDR1 MNHEY, CDR2 SVGAGI. CDR3 length: 12 residues. In DNA form, the CDR3 reads TGTGCCAGCGGGGCTTCGAACACTGAAGCTTTCTTT. Its protein product is CASGASNTEAFF.

This clone was found once. The rearrangement uses TRBV28 and TRBJ2-5; 11 bases are shared with TRBD1. V lost 6 bases to trimming and J lost 4 bases; unmatched junction nucleotides: 13. The CDR3 sequence is 17 residues long. Germline assignment: CDR1 MDHEN and CDR2 SYDVKM. The DNA of the CDR3 is TGTGCCAGCAGATCCCAAGGGGGACAGGGGGGAGTAGAGACCCAGTACTTC. Translating it yields CASRSQGGQGGVETQYF.

This rearrangement joins TRBV6-5 to TRBJ1-4; D remains unclear. V dropped 9 bases and J dropped 0 bases, with 8 bases sitting between them. There are 13 residues in the CDR3. The V gene's germline CDR1 is MNHEY and CDR2 SVGAGI. The CDR3 DNA follows: TGTGCCAGTCAGCTAGCAACTAATGAAAAACTGTTTTTT. As protein: CASQLATNEKLFF.

About this clone: In the same sample, other DNA sequences code for this CDR3. The chain joins TRBV6-5 to TRBJ1-1, with 7 nucleotides matching TRBD1. This CDR3 spans 14 amino acids. Trimming removed 5 bases from V and 0 bases from J; junction bases left unmatched: 3. The germline V gene encodes CDR1 MNHEY and CDR2 SVGAGI. The CDR3 nucleotides are TGTGCCAGCAGTCGACAGGGCCTGAACACTGAAGCTTTCTTT. Protein: CASSRQGLNTEAFF.

J is TRBJ2-2 and V is TRBV5-1, with 7 positions matching TRBD1. Germline V gene data show CDR1 as SGHRS and CDR2 as YFSETQ. The V gene end was trimmed by 4 bases and the J gene end by 6 bases; junction bases not matched to a gene: 6. This CDR3 has 14 residues. CDR3: CASSETGESGELFF. In DNA form, the CDR3 reads TGCGCCAGCAGCGAAACAGGGGAATCCGGGGAGCTGTTTTTT.

The genes are TRBV28 and TRBJ2-2; the match to TRBD2 covers 9 bases. This CDR3 is built from 16 residues. From germline, CDR1 is MDHEN and CDR2 SYDVKM. V trimming: 1 base; J trimming: 7 bases; junction bases outside the gene matches: 7. CDR3 sequence: CASSLSVAGGRGELFF. The CDR3 DNA reads as TGTGCCAGCAGTTTATCGGTTGCGGGAGGGCGCGGGGAGCTGTTTTTT. The complete variable domain, with remaining parts taken from reference TRBV28 and TRBJ2-2, reads DVKVTQSSRYLVKRTGEKVFLECVQDMDHENMFWYRQDPGLGLRLIYFSYDVKMKEKGDIPEGYSVSREKKERFSLILESASTNQTSMYLCASSLSVAGGRGELFFGEGSRLTVL.

The rearrangement uses TRBV4-2 and TRBJ2-7, with 10 bases identical to TRBD2. The CDR3 covers 15 residues. Trimming at V came to 5 bases and at J to 0 bases, leaving 4 bases not matched to a gene. Germline V gene data show CDR1 as LGHNA and CDR2 as YNFKEQ. CDR3 nucleotides: TGTGCCAGCAGCTATAGGACTAGCGGCTCCTACGAGCAGTACTTC. Translation gives CASSYRTSGSYEQYF.

This chain links TRBV4-2 with TRBJ2-3; 12 bases map to TRBD2. Germline V CDR1 and CDR2: LGHNA, YNFKEQ. V lost 3 bases, J lost 0 bases, and 10 bases stayed unmatched. The CDR3 has 19 amino acids. In nucleotides, the CDR3 is TGTGCCAGCAGCCAGCCTCCTTGGACTAGCGGGGTGAGCACAGATACGCAGTATTTT. As protein: CASSQPPWTSGVSTDTQYF.

The chain carries TRBV6-5 and TRBJ1-3; the match to TRBD1 covers 7 bases. CDR1 MNHEY and CDR2 SVGAGI come from the germline V gene. The V segment lost 3 bases and the J segment 3 bases; nucleotides outside the gene matches: 5. This CDR3 is built from 15 residues. CDR3 DNA: TGTGCCAGCAGTTATCAGGGACAGAATGGAAACACCATATATTTT. It codes for CASSYQGQNGNTIYF.

The rearrangement joins TRBV18 to TRBJ2-3; possible D gene TRBD2, 5 bases. The CDR3 is 15 residues long. V was shortened by 2 bases and J by 6 bases, with 15 bases between the two germline ends. The germline CDR1 and CDR2 sequences are KGHSH and LQKENI. CDR3 protein: CASSPEGSPSDTQYF. CDR3 nucleotides: TGTGCCAGCTCACCAGAGGGATCTCCTTCGGATACGCAGTATTTT.

This chain connects TRBV28 to TRBJ1-5; 7 nucleotides align to TRBD1. The germline CDR1 and CDR2 sequences are MDHEN and SYDVKM. V trimming: 5 bases; J trimming: 1 base; junction bases outside the gene matches: 8. The CDR3 runs to 16 residues. CDR3 in DNA: TGTGCCAGCAGTAGACTACCGGGACAGAGCAATCAGCCCCAGCATTTT. This gives the protein CASSRLPGQSNQPQHF.

This chain uses TRBV3-1 (or the pseudogene TRBV3-2) with TRBJ1-3; D is unclear. There are 14 residues in the CDR3. Trimming stripped 4 bases from V and 0 bases from J, with 7 bases between. Looked up from germline, CDR1 is LGHDT and CDR2 is YNNKEL (reference sequence). The CDR3 protein is CASSLRSSGNTIYF. CDR3 coding DNA: TGTGCCAGCAGCCTCAGGTCCTCTGGAAACACCATATATTTT.

The chain combines TRBV15 with TRBJ1-1, with D tentatively TRBD1 (5 bases). The CDR3 has 14 residues. V was shortened by 1 base and J by 8 bases, with 14 bases between the two germline ends. Germline V CDR1 and CDR2: LNHNV, YYDKDF (reference sequence). CDR3 residues: CATSRVRYDSEAFF. In nucleotides, the CDR3 is TGTGCCACCAGCAGAGTGAGATACGACAGCGAAGCTTTCTTT.

This chain joins TRBV7-2 and TRBJ2-7, with 9 positions matching TRBD1. V dropped 2 bases and J dropped 7; count of bases not matched to a gene: 9. The germline gives CDR1 SGHTA, CDR2 FQGNSA. CDR3 length: 15 residues. CDR3: CASSLSGTGLGEQYF. In DNA, the CDR3 is TGTGCCAGCAGCTTATCCGGGACAGGGCTGGGGGAGCAGTACTTC.

This chain links TRBV28 with TRBJ2-1; weak D call: TRBD2 (6 bases). Trimming cost V 10 bases and J 2 bases, with 18 bases left between them. Germline CDR1 is MDHEN and CDR2 is SYDVKM. This CDR3 spans 15 amino acids. The CDR3 bases are TGTGCCATCCTACCCCGGGAGCTTGCCTACAATGAGCAGTTCTTC. It encodes CAILPRELAYNEQFF.

The rearrangement joins TRBV6-2 or TRBV6-3 to TRBJ2-1, with 10 bases fitting TRBD2. Germline assignment: CDR1 MNHEY and CDR2 SVGEGT. The CDR3 totals 15 residues. Trimming cost V 3 bases and J 8 bases; bases outside gene matches: 7. In DNA form, the CDR3 reads TGTGCCAGCAGTTATCTTGGGACTAGCGTAGATGAGCAGTTCTTC. Translating gives CASSYLGTSVDEQFF.

The gene calls are TRBV6-5 and TRBJ2-6; D possibly corresponds to TRBD1 (6 bases). The CDR3 totals 15 residues. The V end was cut by 11 bases, the J end by 2 bases, with 16 bases between. CDR1 is MNHEY, CDR2 SVGAGI, per germline. This chain's CDR3 is CAAASGGTGANVLTF. CDR3 nucleotides: TGTGCCGCAGCGAGTGGGGGCACTGGGGCCAACGTCCTGACTTTC.

The chain employs TRBV5-4 and TRBJ2-1, with TRBD1 identical over 8 bases. Germline V CDR1 and CDR2: SGHNT, YYREEE (reference sequence). This CDR3 is 17 amino acids long. The ends lost 3 bases at V and 0 bases at J; junction bases unmatched: 8. The CDR3 sequence is CASSSPRQGHSYNEQFF. In DNA form, the CDR3 reads TGTGCCAGCAGCTCACCCCGACAGGGGCACTCCTACAATGAGCAGTTCTTC.

This sequence joins TRBV15 and TRBJ1-5; tentative D call: TRBD1 (5 bases). Germline CDR1 LNHNV, CDR2 YYDKDF (reference sequence). This CDR3 contains 17 residues. With 1 base removed from V and 6 bases from J, the gap between germline ends came to 19 bases. The CDR3 spells CATSRAMTDRGRQPQHF. The CDR3 DNA reads TGTGCCACCAGCAGAGCTATGACAGACAGAGGTCGTCAGCCCCAGCATTTT. The entire variable domain, with the rest obtained from reference TRBV15 and TRBJ1-5, is as follows: DAMVIQNPRYQVTQFGKPVTLSCSQTLNHNVMYWYQQKSSQAPKLLFHYYDKDFNNEADTPDNFQSRRPNTSFCFLDIRSPGLGDTAMYLCATSRAMTDRGRQPQHFGDGTRLSIL.

Regarding this clone: Additional DNA sequences in this sample encode the identical CDR3. V gene TRBV18 combines with J gene TRBJ1-2; the match to TRBD1 covers 9 bases. This CDR3 is built from 15 residues. Germline trimming cut 0 bases from V and 2 bases from J; bases unmatched to any gene: 1. The germline CDR1 and CDR2 sequences are KGHSH and LQKENI. The CDR3 protein is CASSPPQGANYGYTF. DNA of the CDR3: TGTGCCAGCTCACCACCACAGGGGGCGAACTATGGCTACACCTTC.

This clone appeared a single time. The V call is TRBV6-5, the J call TRBJ2-3; D ambiguous. The CDR3 runs to 13 residues. V was pared by 4 bases and J by 2 bases, with 7 bases between. The germline V gene has CDR1 MNHEY and CDR2 SVGAGI. The CDR3 loop is CASSFSDTDTQYF. In DNA form, the CDR3 reads TGTGCCAGCAGTTTTTCAGACACAGATACGCAGTATTTT.